What follows is one TCR beta chain and its context. Antigen specificity is unknown. The primer mix had 60 Vbeta and 13 Jbeta primers. Some clones are missing from TCRdb's copy, which holds only in-frame ones; the method was immunoSEQ multiplex PCR. The repertoire holds roughly 200,000 clones, with roughly 68% as singletons. This sample is drawn from a study of cytomegalovirus exposure and HLA in healthy donors. The overall study: HLA-typed donors were the source of some 80 million unique TCRs, which an early data release held.

Broader study findings: According to the study, 150 to 200 TCR beta chains were cytomegalovirus-associated.

CDR3 length: 16 residues. V dropped 7 bases and J dropped 4; count of bases not matched to a gene: 18. Germline V gene data show CDR1 as GTSNPN and CDR2 as SVGIG (reference sequence). The sequenced material came from PBMCs. The gene calls are TRBV30 and TRBJ2-5, with 7 bases lining up with TRBD2. This clonotype was sampled from a woman under 40 in good health and CMV-seronegative. CDR3 sequence: CAFLPSWDGGRETQYF. Written as DNA, the CDR3 is TGTGCCTTTCTACCGTCGTGGGATGGCGGGAGAGAGACCCAGTACTTC.